Listed below are T cell receptor beta chains from one sample, sequenced in a study of shared clonotypes between healthy human individuals. Repertoires were generated with immunoSEQ multiplex PCR, while TCRdb's copy carries only in-frame clones and drops some. The top ten hold 1.5% to 2% of the sample, which has about 2.2 million clones, about 94% seen once. Sequencing input: naive CD8+ T cells from PBMCs. The receptors stem from a man aged 18 to 30 in good health. Some clones in this sample may be carry-over from other donors' samples. The CDR3 runs from the conserved cysteine through the conserved F or W. The D gene is left open where the match is weak. The size field is filled for only some rows; it gives once, few, many or a size class.

size | J | V | D | DNA | CDR3
once | TRBJ2-1 | TRBV27 | TRBD2 | TGTGCCAGCGGCATTGCCACTAGCGGCAATGAGCAGTTCTTC | CASGIATSGNEQFF
once | TRBJ2-7 | TRBV18 | - | TGTGCCAGCTCACCAAGCCTCCGGAGCTCCTACGAGCAGTACTTC | CASSPSLRSSYEQYF
- | TRBJ1-2 | TRBV4-2 | - | TGTGCCAGCAGCCAAGATCTCGGGATAAGTAGCTATGGCTACACCTTC | CASSQDLGISSYGYTF
once | TRBJ1-5 | TRBV4-1 | - | TGCGCCAGCAGCCAAGAACTAGGCGGCAGAAATCAGCCCCAGCATTTT | CASSQELGGRNQPQHF
- | TRBJ2-3 | TRBV4-2 | - | TGTGCCAGCAGCCAAGAACTTATTTCGGGGTTTGGGTTCACAGATACGCAGTATTTT | CASSQELISGFGFTDTQYF
- | TRBJ1-2 | TRBV28 | TRBD1 | TGTGCCAGCAGGAGGGGGACAGGCCGCCTGGGCTACACCTTC | CASRRGTGRLGYTF
- | TRBJ1-4 | TRBV7-9 | - | TGTGCCAGCAGCTTAGATCGGGGGGCAAATGAAAAACTGTTTTTT | CASSLDRGANEKLFF
- | TRBJ1-1 | TRBV6-1 | - | TGTGCCAGCAGTGAAGTCGGTATGATGAACACTGAAGCTTTCTTT | CASSEVGMMNTEAFF
- | TRBJ2-1 | TRBV7-9 | TRBD2 | TGTGCCAGCAGCCCGAGCGGACTAGCGGGAGTGGGCAATGAGCAGTTCTTC | CASSPSGLAGVGNEQFF
once | TRBJ2-7 | TRBV27 | - | TGTGCCAGCAGCCCCCGCCTTTCCTACGAGCAGTACTTC | CASSPRLSYEQYF
once | TRBJ2-1 | TRBV7-3 | TRBD2 | TGTGCCAGCAGCTTAGTCGGGACTAGCAGTTACAATGAGCAGTTCTTC | CASSLVGTSSYNEQFF
- | TRBJ2-7 | TRBV25-1 | - | TGTGCCAGCAGTGAAGTAGGAGGGAGAGTTACCTACGAGCAGTACTTC | CASSEVGGRVTYEQYF
- | TRBJ2-6 | TRBV27 | - | TGTGCCAGCAGTTTAGCCCCGATTTCTGGGGCCAACGTCCTGACTTTC | CASSLAPISGANVLTF
- | TRBJ2-7 | TRBV9 | - | TGTGCCAGCAGCGTATCCCCCCTAGAAGATTACGAGCAGTACTTC | CASSVSPLEDYEQYF
- | TRBJ2-1 | TRBV13 | - | TGTGCCAGCAGCTTAGGCGGAACCGGGGCTTCCTACAATGAGCAGTTCTTC | CASSLGGTGASYNEQFF
- | TRBJ1-5 | TRBV15 | TRBD1 | TGTGCCACCAGTAGCGGGACAGGGGGAAATCAGCCCCAGCATTTT | CATSSGTGGNQPQHF
- | TRBJ1-4 | TRBV28 | - | TGTGCCAGCAGTTTAGCGGGGATTAATGAAAAACTGTTTTTT | CASSLAGINEKLFF
few | TRBJ1-1 | TRBV2 | - | TGTGCCAGCAAAGCCCTCCCTGAAGCTTTCTTT | CASKALPEAFF
- | TRBJ1-1 | TRBV10-3 | - | TGTGCCATCAGTGAAGGCAGGGACTCCCCGAACACTGAAGCTTTCTTT | CAISEGRDSPNTEAFF
once | TRBJ2-7 | TRBV10-1 | TRBD2 | TGCGCCAGCAGCGGCATCTTACTAGCGGGAGCATGTGAGCAGTACTTC | CASSGILLAGACEQYF
- | TRBJ2-3 | TRBV6-1 | - | TGTGCCAGCAGGGGTAGCGCGAGAATCACAGATACGCAGTATTTT | CASRGSARITDTQYF
- | TRBJ2-1 | TRBV14 | TRBD1 | TGTGCCAGCAGACGGACGGGACAGCCCAATGAGCAGTTCTTC | CASRRTGQPNEQFF
- | TRBJ2-5 | TRBV7-9 | - | TGTGCCAGCAGCCCAAGATTAACAATGGCCCAGTACTTC | CASSPRLTMAQYF
once | TRBJ2-1 | TRBV6-1 | - | TGTGCCAGCAGTGAATGGGGTCTAGCGCGAATAAACAATGAGCAGTTCTTC | CASSEWGLARINNEQFF
- | TRBJ2-7 | TRBV27 | TRBD2 | TGTGCCAGCAGTACGTTAGCGGGGAGCTACGAGCAGTACTTC | CASSTLAGSYEQYF
once | TRBJ2-6 | TRBV14 | - | TGTGCCAGCAGGCCGGGAGGGGCCAACGTCCTGACTTTC | CASRPGGANVLTF
- | TRBJ1-3 | TRBV15 | - | TGTGCCACCAGCAGTTCCAGTGGAAACACCATATATTTT | CATSSSSGNTIYF
- | TRBJ2-1 | TRBV28 | TRBD2 | TGTGCCAGCAGTTTGTTGAGCGGGAGGGCTGATGAGCAGTTCTTC | CASSLLSGRADEQFF
- | TRBJ2-1 | TRBV6-1 | - | TGTGCCAGCAGGGGAAGCGGATCTCACAATGAGCAGTTCTTC | CASRGSGSHNEQFF
- | TRBJ2-1 | TRBV27 | TRBD2 | TGTGCCAGCAGTCTGGGACTAGCTGGCAATGAGCAGTTCTTC | CASSLGLAGNEQFF
once | TRBJ1-1 | TRBV15 | - | TGTGCCACCAGAAACCACAGGGCCCCTGAAGCTTTCTTT | CATRNHRAPEAFF